This record covers a single T cell receptor beta chain. These data are taken from a study of PD-L1 blockade in urothelial cancer. Study at large: About nine tenths of the roughly 29 patients were men with bladder-origin urothelial cancer. Samples came from 3 weeks, at the second dose, and 6 weeks into treatment.

Germline CDR1 SGHTA, CDR2 FQGNSA. The CDR3 covers 16 residues. V trimming: 1 base; J trimming: 4 bases; junction bases outside the gene matches: 9. The investigators introduced synthetic TCR analog templates into each PCR as spikes. Profiling relied on immunoSEQ multiplex PCR, and the TCRdb table lists in-frame clones only, not all of them. Of under 80,000 clones in the sample, 81% were seen once. The time point is: pretreatment peripheral blood. The chain links TRBV7-2 to TRBJ2-5, with 7 bases fitting TRBD2. This clonotype originated in a man in his 70s with urothelial cancer. The input for sequencing was PBMCs, taken around atezolizumab (anti-PD-L1) treatment. Here the CDR3 DNA reads TGTGCCAGCAGCTTAGTCCCGGGACCGGGGGGAGAGACCCAGTACTTC. Protein: CASSLVPGPGGETQYF.